These T cell receptor beta chains were read from a single sample in a study of blood T cell repertoires in COVID-19. The protocol was immunoSEQ multiplex PCR, while the TCRdb copy is restricted to in-frame clones and leaves out a portion. Of roughly 150,000 clones listed, around 82% were seen once; the top ten hold about 2.1%. The material sequenced was peripheral blood. These receptors came from a woman at least 80 years old with acute or convalescent COVID-19. Each CDR3 is given without its conserved first and last residue. The D gene is left open where the match is weak.

D gene,J gene,V gene,CDR3 protein
-,TRBJ2-3,TRBV6-4,ASSALGQLSDTQY
-,TRBJ1-4,TRBV6-2/TRBV6-3,ASSPVRLTTNEKLF
-,TRBJ2-1,TRBV4-2,ASSQIGSNNEQF
-,TRBJ2-3,TRBV7-2,ASSLSSFGTDTQY
-,TRBJ1-2,TRBV18,ASSPDSKYGYT
TRBD1,TRBJ2-7,TRBV19,ASRQGALSYEQY
-,TRBJ1-3,TRBV7-9,ASSLAGGTSGNTIY
-,TRBJ1-1,TRBV5-1,ASSLEGLDTEAF
TRBD1,TRBJ2-1,TRBV19,ASSLGTGRYNEQF
-,TRBJ1-1,TRBV28,ASSPPSLQINTEAF
TRBD1,TRBJ2-1,TRBV18,ASSLSTTGSSYNEQF
-,TRBJ1-1,TRBV2,ASSVKQSQGAEAF
-,TRBJ2-7,TRBV6-2/TRBV6-3,ASSPLYEQY
-,TRBJ2-1,TRBV12-3/TRBV12-4,ASSLRSRDEQF
TRBD2,TRBJ2-1,TRBV5-4,ASSAPGLAGMGEQF
-,TRBJ1-2,TRBV15,ATSRGITGMEGYT
-,TRBJ1-4,TRBV29-1,SVEGQTEKLF
TRBD1,TRBJ2-2,TRBV11-3,ASSRMTGKVGTGELF
TRBD1,TRBJ1-1,TRBV5-1,ASAPTGGLNTEAF
TRBD1,TRBJ1-2,TRBV30,AWRGQGANYGYT
-,TRBJ2-5,TRBV6-5,ASNLPTQY
-,TRBJ2-7,TRBV5-6,ASSLERFNEQY
TRBD1,TRBJ2-7,TRBV12-3/TRBV12-4,ASSWGQIYEQY
-,TRBJ2-3,TRBV7-2,ASSLARDTDTQY
-,TRBJ2-3,TRBV29-1,SYLLPSTGTDTQY
TRBD2,TRBJ2-1,TRBV7-2,ASSLAGGGDEQF
-,TRBJ1-6,TRBV2,ASSERQGSSPLH
-,TRBJ1-1,TRBV5-5,ASSLGELGGAF
TRBD2,TRBJ2-3,TRBV9,ASSVRGTSGADTQY
TRBD2,TRBJ2-5,TRBV5-4,ASSQGGTSVGTQY
TRBD1,TRBJ1-6,TRBV19,ASSRRTGFSYNSPLH
TRBD2,TRBJ2-1,TRBV18,ASSPPRIAGTVSSYNEQF
TRBD2,TRBJ2-1,TRBV9,ASSVGTSGNYNEQF
TRBD1,TRBJ1-6,TRBV19,ASSISTGGLNSPLH
TRBD1,TRBJ2-7,TRBV7-8,ASRTDRGGFYEQY
-,TRBJ1-2,TRBV7-2,ASSLATAFLGGYT
-,TRBJ2-1,TRBV11-2,ASSLALLPYNEQF
TRBD1,TRBJ2-7,TRBV27,ASSWAPGGQGSEQY
-,TRBJ2-2,TRBV6-5,ASSALGLRTGELF
TRBD2,TRBJ2-2,TRBV9,ASSLRTSGGANTGELF
-,TRBJ2-1,TRBV18,ASSPTGLSYNNEQF
TRBD2,TRBJ2-2,TRBV19,ASSPWAPGGTGELF
TRBD1,TRBJ2-5,TRBV7-2,ASSPRTGRQTQY
-,TRBJ1-4,TRBV23-1,ASRSNEKLF
TRBD1,TRBJ2-7,TRBV10-3,AIRETGGHEQY
TRBD2,TRBJ2-1,TRBV11-3,ASSFSRAGGPVSYNEQF
-,TRBJ1-6,TRBV6-5,ASSQGLSPLH
-,TRBJ2-5,TRBV5-4,ASSLGGLAVAPQGTQY
TRBD1,TRBJ1-4,TRBV5-1,ASSRGQGVTNEKLF
TRBD2,TRBJ2-1,TRBV19,ASSRTLAAQSSYNEQF
-,TRBJ1-6,TRBV27,ASSFRAGNSPLH
TRBD1,TRBJ1-1,TRBV29-1,SVGAPGTGNEAF
-,TRBJ1-1,TRBV12-3/TRBV12-4,ASGRTVNTEAF
TRBD1,TRBJ2-4,TRBV19,ASTHRDSAIQY